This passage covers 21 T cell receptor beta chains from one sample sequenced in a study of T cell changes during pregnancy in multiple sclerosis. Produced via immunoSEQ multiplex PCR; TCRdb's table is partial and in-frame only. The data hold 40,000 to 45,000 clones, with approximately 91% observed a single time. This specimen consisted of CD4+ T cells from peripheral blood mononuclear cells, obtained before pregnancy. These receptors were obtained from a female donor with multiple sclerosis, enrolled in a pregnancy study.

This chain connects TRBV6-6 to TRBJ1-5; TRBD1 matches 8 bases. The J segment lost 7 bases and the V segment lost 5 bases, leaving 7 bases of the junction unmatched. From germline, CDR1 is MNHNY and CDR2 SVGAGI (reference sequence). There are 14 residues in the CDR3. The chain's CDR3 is CASSPGQEYQPQHF. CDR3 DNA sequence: TGTGCCAGCAGTCCGGGACAGGAGTACCAGCCCCAGCATTTT.

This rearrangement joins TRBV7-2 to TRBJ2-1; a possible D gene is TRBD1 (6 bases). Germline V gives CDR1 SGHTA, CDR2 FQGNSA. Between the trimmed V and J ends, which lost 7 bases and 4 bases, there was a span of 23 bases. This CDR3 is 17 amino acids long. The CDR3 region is CASTPSWSGALYNEQFF. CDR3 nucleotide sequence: TGTGCCAGCACCCCGAGCTGGTCAGGGGCGTTATACAATGAGCAGTTCTTC.

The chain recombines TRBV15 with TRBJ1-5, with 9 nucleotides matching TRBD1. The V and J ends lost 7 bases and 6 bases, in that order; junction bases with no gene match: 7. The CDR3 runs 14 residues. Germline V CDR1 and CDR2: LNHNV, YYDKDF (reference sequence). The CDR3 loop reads CATTTGGNGQPQHF. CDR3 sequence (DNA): TGTGCCACCACGACAGGGGGGAACGGTCAGCCCCAGCATTTT. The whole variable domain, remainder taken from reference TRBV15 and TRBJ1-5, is DAMVIQNPRYQVTQFGKPVTLSCSQTLNHNVMYWYQQKSSQAPKLLFHYYDKDFNNEADTPDNFQSRRPNTSFCFLDIRSPGLGDTAMYLCATTTGGNGQPQHFGDGTRLSIL.

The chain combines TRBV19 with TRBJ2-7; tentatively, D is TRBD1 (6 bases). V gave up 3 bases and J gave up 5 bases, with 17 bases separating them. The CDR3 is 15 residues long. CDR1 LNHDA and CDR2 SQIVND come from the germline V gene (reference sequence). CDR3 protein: CASSISGDKIHEQYF. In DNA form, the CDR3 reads TGTGCCAGTAGTATCTCCGGGGACAAAATCCACGAGCAGTACTTC.

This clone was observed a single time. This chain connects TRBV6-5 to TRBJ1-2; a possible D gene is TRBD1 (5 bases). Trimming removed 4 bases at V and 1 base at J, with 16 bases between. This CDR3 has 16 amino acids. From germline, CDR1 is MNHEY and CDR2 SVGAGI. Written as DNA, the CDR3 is TGTGCCAGCAGTTCCGAAGGGGCAGGCCGTAACTATGGCTACACCTTC. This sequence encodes CASSSEGAGRNYGYTF.

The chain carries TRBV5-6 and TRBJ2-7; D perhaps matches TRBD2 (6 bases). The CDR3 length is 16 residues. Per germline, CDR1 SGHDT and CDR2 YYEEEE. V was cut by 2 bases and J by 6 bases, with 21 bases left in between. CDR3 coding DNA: TGTGCCAGCAGCTTTTCTGTGGGAGTGGGACTCGGCGAGCAGTACTTC. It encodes CASSFSVGVGLGEQYF. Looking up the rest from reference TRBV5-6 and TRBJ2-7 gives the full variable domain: DAGVTQSPTHLIKTRGQQVTLRCSPKSGHDTVSWYQQALGQGPQFIFQYYEEEERQRGNFPDRFSGHQFPNYSSELNVNALLLGDSALYLCASSFSVGVGLGEQYFGPGTRLTVT.

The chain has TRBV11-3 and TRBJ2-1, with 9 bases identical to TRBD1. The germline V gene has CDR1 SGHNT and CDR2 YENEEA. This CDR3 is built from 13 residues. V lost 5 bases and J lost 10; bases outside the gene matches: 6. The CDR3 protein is CASSRGTGSEQFF. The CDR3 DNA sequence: TGTGCCAGCAGCCGGGGGACAGGGTCCGAGCAGTTCTTC. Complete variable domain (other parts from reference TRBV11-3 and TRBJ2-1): EAGVVQSPRYKIIEKKQPVAFWCNPISGHNTLYWYLQNLGQGPELLIRYENEEAVDDSQLPKDRFSAERLKGVDSTLKIQPAELGDSAVYLCASSRGTGSEQFFGPGTRLTVL.

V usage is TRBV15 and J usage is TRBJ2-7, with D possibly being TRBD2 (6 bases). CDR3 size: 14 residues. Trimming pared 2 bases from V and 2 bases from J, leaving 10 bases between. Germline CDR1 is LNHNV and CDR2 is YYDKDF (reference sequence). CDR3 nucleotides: TGTGCCACCAGCAGAATGCGGACTACCTACGAGCAGTACTTC. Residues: CATSRMRTTYEQYF.

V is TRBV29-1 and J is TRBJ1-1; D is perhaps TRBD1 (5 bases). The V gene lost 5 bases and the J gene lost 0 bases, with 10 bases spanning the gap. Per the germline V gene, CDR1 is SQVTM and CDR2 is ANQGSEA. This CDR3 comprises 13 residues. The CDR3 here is CSVRPGVNTEAFF. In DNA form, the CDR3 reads TGCAGCGTTAGGCCGGGGGTGAACACTGAAGCTTTCTTT. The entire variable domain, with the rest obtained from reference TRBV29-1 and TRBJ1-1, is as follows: SAVISQKPSRDICQRGTSLTIQCQVDSQVTMMFWYRQQPGQSLTLIATANQGSEATYESGFVIDKFPISRPNLTFSTLTVSNMSPEDSSIYLCSVRPGVNTEAFFGQGTRLTVV.

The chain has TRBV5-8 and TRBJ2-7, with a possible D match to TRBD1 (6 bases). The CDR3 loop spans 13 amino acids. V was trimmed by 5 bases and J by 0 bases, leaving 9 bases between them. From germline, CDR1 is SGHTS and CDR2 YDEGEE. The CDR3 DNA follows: TGTGCCAGCAGACAGACAGGCTCCTACGAGCAGTACTTC. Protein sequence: CASRQTGSYEQYF. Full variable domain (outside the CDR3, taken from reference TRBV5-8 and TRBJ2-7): EAGVTQSPTHLIKTRGQQATLRCSPISGHTSVYWYQQALGLGLQFLLWYDEGEERNRGNFPPRFSGRQFPNYSSELNVNALELEDSALYLCASRQTGSYEQYFGPGTRLTVT.

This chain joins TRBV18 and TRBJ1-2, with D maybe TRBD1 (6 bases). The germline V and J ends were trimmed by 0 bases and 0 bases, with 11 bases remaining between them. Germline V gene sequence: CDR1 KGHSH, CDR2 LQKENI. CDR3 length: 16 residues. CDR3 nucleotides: TGTGCCAGCTCACCACCGGTGACAGGACCTAACTATGGCTACACCTTC. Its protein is CASSPPVTGPNYGYTF.

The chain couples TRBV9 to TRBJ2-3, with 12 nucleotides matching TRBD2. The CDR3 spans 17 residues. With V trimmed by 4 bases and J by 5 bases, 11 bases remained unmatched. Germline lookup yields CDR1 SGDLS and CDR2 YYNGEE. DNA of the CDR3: TGTGCCAGCAGCCGTGCTCTAGCGGGGGGGCAGGTAGATACGCAGTATTTT. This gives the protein CASSRALAGGQVDTQYF. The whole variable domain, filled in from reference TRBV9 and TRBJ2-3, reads DSGVTQTPKHLITATGQRVTLRCSPRSGDLSVYWYQQSLDQGLQFLIQYYNGEERAKGNILERFSAQQFPDLHSELNLSSLELGDSALYFCASSRALAGGQVDTQYFGPGTRLTVL.

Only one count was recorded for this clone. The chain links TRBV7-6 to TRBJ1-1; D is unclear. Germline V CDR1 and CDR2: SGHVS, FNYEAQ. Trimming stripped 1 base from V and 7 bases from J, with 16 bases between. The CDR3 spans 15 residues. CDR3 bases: TGTGCCAGCAGCTTAGACGGCGGGCAGCAAGGTGAAGCTTTCTTT. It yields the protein CASSLDGGQQGEAFF.

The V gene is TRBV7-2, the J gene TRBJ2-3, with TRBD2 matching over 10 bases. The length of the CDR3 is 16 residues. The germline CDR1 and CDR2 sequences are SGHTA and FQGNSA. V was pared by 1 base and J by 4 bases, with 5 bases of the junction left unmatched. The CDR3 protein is CASSLVGAGGADTQYF. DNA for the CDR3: TGTGCCAGCAGCTTAGTTGGAGCGGGGGGGGCAGATACGCAGTATTTT. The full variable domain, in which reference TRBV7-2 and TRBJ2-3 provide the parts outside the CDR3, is GAGVSQSPSNKVTEKGKDVELRCDPISGHTALYWYRQSLGQGLEFLIYFQGNSAPDKSGLPSDRFSAERTGGSVSTLTIQRTQQEDSAVYLCASSLVGAGGADTQYFGPGTRLTVL.

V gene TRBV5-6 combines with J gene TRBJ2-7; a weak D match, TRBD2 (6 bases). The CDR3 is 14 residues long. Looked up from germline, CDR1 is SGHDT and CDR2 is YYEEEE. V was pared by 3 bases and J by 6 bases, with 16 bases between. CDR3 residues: CASSSQRVLGEQYF. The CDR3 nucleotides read TGTGCCAGCAGCTCGCAGCGGGTGCTCGGCGAGCAGTACTTC.

Here the CDR3 reads CASSMTPSQGLRYGYTF. As DNA, the CDR3 is TGTGCCAGTAGTATGACTCCTTCGCAGGGGTTACGCTATGGCTACACCTTC. The chain joins TRBV19 to TRBJ1-2; TRBD1 is a possible D gene (6 bases). The germline V and J ends were trimmed by 3 bases and 4 bases, with 21 bases remaining between them. Per the germline V gene, CDR1 is LNHDA and CDR2 is SQIVND (reference sequence). This CDR3 spans 17 amino acids.

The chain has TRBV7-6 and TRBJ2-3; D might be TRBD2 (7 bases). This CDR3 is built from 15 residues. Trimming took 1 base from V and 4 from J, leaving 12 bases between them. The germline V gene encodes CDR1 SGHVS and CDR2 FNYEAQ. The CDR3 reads CASSLEGGLADTQYF. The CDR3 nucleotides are TGTGCCAGCAGCTTAGAGGGGGGGCTCGCAGATACGCAGTATTTT.

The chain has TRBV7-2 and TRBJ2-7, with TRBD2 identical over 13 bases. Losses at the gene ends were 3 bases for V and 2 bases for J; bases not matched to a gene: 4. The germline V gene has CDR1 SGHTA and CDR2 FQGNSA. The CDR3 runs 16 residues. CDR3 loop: CASSFTSGGVPYEQYF. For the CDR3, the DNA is TGTGCCAGCAGCTTCACTAGCGGGGGGGTACCCTACGAGCAGTACTTC.

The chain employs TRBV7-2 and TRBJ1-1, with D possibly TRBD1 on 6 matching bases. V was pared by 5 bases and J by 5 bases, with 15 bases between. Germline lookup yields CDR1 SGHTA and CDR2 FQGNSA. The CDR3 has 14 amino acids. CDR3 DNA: TGTGCCAGCAGCCAAGGACAGATTGGGACTGAAGCTTTCTTT. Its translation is CASSQGQIGTEAFF.

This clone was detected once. CDR3 residues: CASSPPGWTEESEQYF. CDR3 coding DNA: TGTGCCAGCTCACCTCCAGGTTGGACGGAGGAATCCGAGCAGTACTTC. The V gene is TRBV18, the J gene TRBJ2-7; a weak D match, TRBD2 (5 bases). The germline CDR1 and CDR2 sequences are KGHSH and LQKENI. This CDR3 is 16 amino acids long. V shed 3 bases and J shed 6 bases, with 21 bases lying between them. The whole variable domain, filled in from reference TRBV18 and TRBJ2-7, reads NAGVMQNPRHLVRRRGQEARLRCSPMKGHSHVYWYRQLPEEGLKFMVYLQKENIIDESGMPKERFSAEFPKEGPSILRIQQVVRGDSAAYFCASSPPGWTEESEQYFGPGTRLTVT.

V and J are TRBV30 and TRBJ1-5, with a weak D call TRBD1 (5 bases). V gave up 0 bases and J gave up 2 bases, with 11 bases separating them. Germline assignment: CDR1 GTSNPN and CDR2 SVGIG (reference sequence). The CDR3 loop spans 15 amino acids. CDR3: CAWSVRGMGNQPQHF. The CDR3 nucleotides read TGTGCCTGGAGTGTACGGGGGATGGGCAATCAGCCCCAGCATTTT.